This T cell receptor (beta chain) was obtained from a study of T cell responses to AZD1222 COVID-19 vaccine. Study-wide points: Epitopes outside B.1.351 and B.1.1.7 mutated regions reportedly drew nearly half of spike TCRs. Across spike, vaccine-associated CD4 TCRs were found, dominant at 160-218 and 743-854. Mostly white British, mostly female donors; authors suggested clonal diversity may be underestimated. Only after the peak T cell response were repertoires sampled.

The CDR3 extends over 15 amino acids. The V end lost 4 bases, the J end lost 0 bases, and 12 bases lay between the germline ends. The germline gives CDR1 SGDLS, CDR2 YYNGEE. Turning to this clone: The antigen is unknown.

Data came from immunoSEQ multiplex PCR; TCRdb stores just in-frame clones and leaves some out. The profile shows around 100,000 clones, about 85% of them singletons. The TCR originated in an adult who received the AZD1222 COVID-19 vaccine. The specimen comprised peripheral blood, sampled 28 days after the second AZD1222 dose. The genes are TRBV9 and TRBJ2-3; D may be TRBD2 (6 bases). The CDR3 sequence: CASSPLAVSTDTQYF. Written as DNA, the CDR3 is TGTGCCAGCAGCCCACTAGCCGTTAGCACAGATACGCAGTATTTT.